The 10 T cell receptor beta chains below were found in one sample sequenced in a study of blood T cell repertoires in COVID-19. Libraries were prepared by immunoSEQ multiplex PCR; TCRdb keeps only in-frame clonotypes and omits some of them. The table shows 180,000 or so clones, with roughly 80% occurring only once. Sample: peripheral blood. These receptors were collected from a woman in her 70s with COVID-19, enrolled during active disease.

The DNA for the CDR3 is TGCGCCAGCAGTCAATCGAACAGTAAACACACTGAAGCTTTCTTT. This codes for CASSQSNSKHTEAFF. The chain links TRBV23-1 to TRBJ1-1; D unclear. TRBV23-1 is an open reading frame whose function is uncertain. There are 15 residues in the CDR3. Trimming took 0 bases from V and 3 from J, leaving 11 bases between them.

This chain uses TRBV7-8 with TRBJ2-2, with TRBD2 identical over 12 bases. This CDR3 is 15 amino acids long. V dropped 2 bases and J dropped 6; count of bases not matched to a gene: 1. The germline V gene has CDR1 SGHVS and CDR2 FQNEAQ. The CDR3 DNA reads as TGTGCCAGCAGCTTACGACTAGCGGGAGCCGGGGAGCTGTTTTTT. It translates to CASSLRLAGAGELFF. The variable domain in full, with the rest retrieved from reference TRBV7-8 and TRBJ2-2, is GAGVSQSPRYKVAKRGQDVALRCDPISGHVSLFWYQQALGQGPEFLTYFQNEAQLDKSGLPSDRFFAERPEGSVSTLKIQRTQQEDSAVYLCASSLRLAGAGELFFGEGSRLTVL.

The CDR3 DNA reads as TGTGCCAGCAGCTCCCCGGCGGGGGGGAACATTCAGTACTTC. This encodes CASSSPAGGNIQYF. The chain recombines TRBV7-2 with TRBJ2-4; 9 bases map to TRBD2. J gave up 7 bases and V 4 bases, and 5 bases lay outside the gene matches. The CDR3 spans 14 residues. Per the germline V gene, CDR1 is SGHTA and CDR2 is FQGNSA.

The V call is TRBV5-4, the J call TRBJ2-1; 9 nucleotides line up with TRBD1. In germline, CDR1 is SGHNT, CDR2 YYREEE (reference sequence). Trimming took 4 bases from V and 15 from J; bases not matched to a gene: 17. The CDR3 covers 15 residues. CDR3 amino acids: CASSDRDRVLQFGFF. The CDR3 DNA reads TGTGCCAGCAGCGACCGGGACAGGGTTTTACAATTTGGGTTCTTC.

The V gene is TRBV14, the J gene TRBJ1-2; TRBD1 matches at 7 bases. The CDR3 sequence is 14 residues long. Germline V gives CDR1 SGHDN, CDR2 FVKESK. V shed 4 bases and J 6 bases; nucleotides not matched to a gene: 8. The chain's CDR3 is CASSPLDRVHGYTF. CDR3 bases: TGTGCCAGCAGCCCTCTCGACAGGGTACATGGCTACACCTTC.

This clone was observed once. This rearrangement joins TRBV27 to TRBJ2-2, with D perhaps TRBD1 (5 bases). Per germline, CDR1 MNHEY and CDR2 SMNVEV (reference sequence). This CDR3 comprises 13 residues. Deletions cut 6 bases from V and 7 bases from J, with 12 bases between. Written as DNA, the CDR3 is TGTGCCAGCAGGACAGTGAGTCACGGGGAGCTGTTTTTT. Translating gives CASRTVSHGELFF.

The chain carries TRBV29-1 and TRBJ2-1; 7 bases agree with TRBD2. The germline gives CDR1 SQVTM, CDR2 ANQGSEA. Germline trimming cut 6 bases from V and 12 bases from J; bases unmatched to any gene: 8. There are 11 residues in the CDR3. The CDR3 region is CSVGRGSGQFF. The CDR3 DNA sequence: TGCAGCGTGGGGCGGGGGAGCGGGCAGTTCTTC.

V is TRBV7-2 and J is TRBJ2-1; 7 bases align to TRBD1. Germline CDR1 and CDR2: SGHTA and FQGNSA. The CDR3 length is 12 residues. After removal of 5 bases from V and 15 bases from J, the junction contained 10 bases not matched to a gene. The CDR3 nucleotides are TGTGCCAGCAGCCCTGACAGGGTATCATCGTTCTTC. Its protein product is CASSPDRVSSFF.

CDR3 nucleotide sequence: TGTGCCAGCAGTTACTACCAGGCTGGCACCGGGGAGCTGTTTTTT. Protein: CASSYYQAGTGELFF. This chain links TRBV6-5 with TRBJ2-2; D remains ambiguous. Trimming shortened V by 1 base and J by 4 bases, and 10 bases separated the two germline ends. CDR3 length: 15 residues. Germline CDR1 and CDR2: MNHEY and SVGAGI.

The V and J genes are TRBV29-1 and TRBJ2-5; D remains unclear. Germline CDR1 is SQVTM and CDR2 is ANQGSEA. The CDR3 is 14 amino acids. V lost 0 bases to trimming and J lost 5 bases, with 13 bases between them. This chain's CDR3 is CSVEDLEPVETQYF. The CDR3 DNA is TGCAGCGTTGAAGATCTTGAGCCGGTGGAGACCCAGTACTTC.